These T cell receptor beta chains were read from a single sample in a study of T cell responses to AZD1222 COVID-19 vaccine. The protocol was immunoSEQ multiplex PCR, while the TCRdb copy is restricted to in-frame clones and leaves out a portion. Of approximately 74,000 clones in the sample, 70% to 90% were seen once. Sequenced here: peripheral blood, sampled 28 days after the second AZD1222 dose. These receptors were obtained from an adult who received the AZD1222 COVID-19 vaccine. CDR3s include the opening cysteine and the closing phenylalanine or tryptophan. A D gene is named only where the DNA matches it firmly. Where a row states a size, it is once, few, many or the class of an expanded clone; other rows omit it.

cdr3_aa	cdr3_nt	d_call	j_call	v_call	clone_size
CAWSQGEWSSYEQYF	TGTGCCTGGAGCCAAGGGGAGTGGAGCTCCTACGAGCAGTACTTC	.	TRBJ2-7	TRBV30	.
CASSWDIGAEIEKGFF	TGTGCCAGCAGCTGGGACATAGGGGCTGAAATTGAAAAAGGTTTCTTT	.	TRBJ1-1	TRBV5-4	.
CASSYRDWVGYTF	TGTGCCAGCAGTTACCGGGACTGGGTGGGCTACACCTTC	.	TRBJ1-2	TRBV6-5	.
CASSLQGDTSAEQFF	TGTGCCAGCAGCTTACAGGGGGATACTAGCGCGGAGCAGTTCTTC	.	TRBJ2-1	TRBV6-5	.
CAGSGSQSYEQYF	TGTGCCGGATCCGGGAGTCAGTCCTACGAGCAGTACTTC	.	TRBJ2-7	TRBV6-5	few
CAISESGGVVDQPQHF	TGTGCCATCAGTGAGTCGGGGGGGGTAGTCGATCAGCCCCAGCATTTT	.	TRBJ1-5	TRBV10-3	.
CASSRTARETQYF	TGCGCCAGCAGTAGGACAGCGAGAGAGACCCAGTACTTC	.	TRBJ2-5	TRBV4-3	.
CASSLGSWEVNTQYF	TGTGCCAGCAGCTTAGGGTCCTGGGAGGTGAATACGCAGTATTTT	.	TRBJ2-3	TRBV7-8	.
CASSPSGGASYNEQFF	TGCGCCAGCAGCCCTTCTGGCGGCGCCTCCTACAATGAGCAGTTCTTC	.	TRBJ2-1	TRBV4-1	.
CASSPLDSYNEQFF	TGTGCCAGCTCACCACTAGACTCCTACAATGAGCAGTTCTTC	.	TRBJ2-1	TRBV18	.
CASSQGQGEYGYTF	TGTGCCAGCAGCCAAGGACAGGGGGAATATGGCTACACCTTC	TRBD1	TRBJ1-2	TRBV14	once
CASSSAGASGNTIYF	TGTGCCAGCAGCTCGGCAGGGGCCTCTGGAAACACCATATATTTT	.	TRBJ1-3	TRBV7-9	.
CASSPVTGGTETQYF	TGTGCCAGTAGTCCCGTGACAGGGGGTACGGAGACCCAGTACTTC	TRBD1	TRBJ2-5	TRBV19	.
CASSPLAGAVNEQFF	TGTGCCAGCAGCCCCCTAGCGGGAGCAGTCAATGAGCAGTTCTTC	TRBD2	TRBJ2-1	TRBV7-3	.
CASSQDANEAFF	TGTGCCAGCTCACAGGACGCCAATGAAGCTTTCTTT	.	TRBJ1-1	TRBV18	.
CASSLQESEAFF	TGTGCCAGCAGCCTCCAAGAGTCCGAAGCTTTCTTT	.	TRBJ1-1	TRBV12-3/TRBV12-4	.
CASTGGQGDTDTQYF	TGTGCCAGCACGGGGGGTCAGGGCGACACAGATACGCAGTATTTT	TRBD2	TRBJ2-3	TRBV9	few
CTYEGEPNEQFF	TGTACTTACGAGGGGGAACCCAATGAGCAGTTCTTC	.	TRBJ2-1	TRBV30	once
CASSLVGSSGSRDEQYF	TGCGCCAGCAGCTTGGTTGGTTCTAGCGGGAGTCGCGACGAGCAGTACTTC	TRBD2	TRBJ2-7	TRBV5-1	.
CASSRTGTSTYNEQFF	TGTGCCAGTAGCCGTACCGGGACTAGCACCTACAATGAGCAGTTCTTC	TRBD2	TRBJ2-1	TRBV19	.
CAGGTGPDYGYTF	TGTGCCGGCGGGACAGGGCCCGACTATGGCTACACCTTC	TRBD1	TRBJ1-2	TRBV2	.
CASRPGLSTDTQYF	TGTGCCAGCAGACCGGGACTGAGCACAGATACGCAGTATTTT	.	TRBJ2-3	TRBV28	once
CAWGDRVGSEKLFF	TGTGCCTGGGGCGACAGGGTTGGGAGTGAAAAACTGTTTTTT	TRBD1	TRBJ1-4	TRBV30	.
CASYSGLLSVGQFF	TGCGCCAGCTACTCGGGACTGCTAAGTGTGGGGCAGTTCTTC	.	TRBJ2-1	TRBV10-2	.
CAWSYERVYNSPLHF	TGTGCCTGGAGTTATGAGAGGGTCTATAATTCACCCCTCCACTTT	.	TRBJ1-6	TRBV30	.
CAISDRTSGSKGEQYF	TGTGCCATCAGTGACAGAACTAGCGGGAGTAAAGGCGAGCAGTACTTC	TRBD2	TRBJ2-7	TRBV10-3	once
CASSRDRDPRTGELFF	TGTGCCAGCAGCCGAGACCGGGACCCACGCACCGGGGAGCTGTTTTTT	.	TRBJ2-2	TRBV5-6	.
CASSLRLAPGGEQYF	TGCGCCAGCAGCTTGAGACTAGCGCCCGGGGGGGAGCAGTACTTC	TRBD2	TRBJ2-7	TRBV5-1	.
CASSLIQASSYNEQFF	TGTGCCAGCAGCTTAATACAGGCAAGCTCCTACAATGAGCAGTTCTTC	.	TRBJ2-1	TRBV7-3	.
CASSQSTYSSSGELFF	TGTGCCAGCAGCCAATCTACCTACAGCTCGAGTGGGGAGCTGTTTTTT	.	TRBJ2-2	TRBV3-1/TRBV3-2	.